These 15 T cell receptor beta chains came from one sample sequenced in a study of beta chain features in type 1 diabetes. TCRB transcripts that were expressed got sequenced, as all of the isolated RNA had been reverse transcribed. Assay used: immunoSEQ multiplex PCR; TCRdb lists only in-frame clones, some missing. The top ten hold 0.093% of the sample, which has about 620,000 clones, roughly 15% seen once. The sequenced sample consisted of naive CD4+ T cells from blood. These receptors came from a man younger than 35 in good health.

The chain combines TRBV30 with TRBJ1-2; D is undetermined. V gave up 2 bases and J gave up 5 bases, with 12 bases separating them. The CDR3 has 13 residues. Germline loops: CDR1 GTSNPN, CDR2 SVGIG (reference sequence). The CDR3 protein is CAWSQKGGYGYTF. The DNA for the CDR3 is TGTGCCTGGAGTCAAAAGGGAGGGTATGGCTACACCTTC.

This clone turned up a few times. The chain uses TRBV5-1 and TRBJ1-1; the D gene is possibly TRBD1 (6 bases). Germline-derived CDR1 and CDR2 are SGHRS and YFSETQ. The CDR3 consists of 15 residues. Trimming pared 5 bases from V and 0 bases from J, leaving 14 bases between. CDR3 DNA: TGCGCCAGCAGGTCCGGGACAACCATGAACACTGAAGCTTTCTTT. Protein: CASRSGTTMNTEAFF.

The V gene is TRBV7-9, the J gene TRBJ1-5; 10 bases fit TRBD1. CDR3 length: 17 residues. V was pared by 5 bases and J by 2 bases, with 9 bases of the junction left unmatched. CDR1 is SEHNR and CDR2 is FQNEAQ in the germline V gene (reference sequence). The CDR3 nucleotides read TGTGCCAGCAGCCCAGCCCCCGGGACAGGGGGCAATCAGCCCCAGCATTTT. This gives the protein CASSPAPGTGGNQPQHF.

This chain links TRBV10-3 with TRBJ2-1; 12 bases map to TRBD2. Germline-derived CDR1 and CDR2 are ENHRY and SYGVKD. J was trimmed by 7 bases and V by 6 bases; bases with no gene match: 7. The CDR3 contains 15 residues. The CDR3 spells CAISPSGGANNEQFF. The CDR3 nucleotides are TGTGCCATCAGCCCTAGCGGGGGGGCCAATAATGAGCAGTTCTTC.

V and J are TRBV7-2 and TRBJ1-5; TRBD1 agrees at 7 bases. V was pared by 1 base and J by 7 bases, with 13 bases of the junction left unmatched. Germline V lookup: CDR1 SGHTA, CDR2 FQGNSA. CDR3 length equals 17 residues. The CDR3 DNA reads as TGTGCCAGCAGCTTAGACCGACCCAGGGGGGTAGGGCAGCCCCAGCATTTT. Translated: CASSLDRPRGVGQPQHF. The full variable domain, its missing parts supplied by reference TRBV7-2 and TRBJ1-5, is GAGVSQSPSNKVTEKGKDVELRCDPISGHTALYWYRQSLGQGLEFLIYFQGNSAPDKSGLPSDRFSAERTGGSVSTLTIQRTQQEDSAVYLCASSLDRPRGVGQPQHFGDGTRLSIL.

This clone has a single count. V is TRBV29-1 and J is TRBJ1-4; 11 bases agree with TRBD1. The CDR3 spans 14 residues. CDR1 SQVTM and CDR2 ANQGSEA come from the germline V gene. J was trimmed by 8 bases and V by 6 bases; bases with no gene match: 8. Written as DNA, the CDR3 is TGCAGCGTCGGGCGGGACAGGGGGTCCGAAAAACTGTTTTTT. Translation gives CSVGRDRGSEKLFF.

This clone showed up just a few times. The chain links TRBV11-2 to TRBJ2-7, with 7 bases fitting TRBD1. CDR1 is SGHAT and CDR2 is FQNNGV in the germline V gene. The CDR3 spans 15 residues. The J segment lost 4 bases and the V segment lost 7 bases, leaving 13 bases of the junction unmatched. The CDR3 DNA reads TGTGCCAGCACCTCGATCGAGGGGGCGCGGTACGAGCAGTACTTC. Amino acids: CASTSIEGARYEQYF. The entire variable domain, with the rest obtained from reference TRBV11-2 and TRBJ2-7, is as follows: EAGVAQSPRYKIIEKRQSVAFWCNPISGHATLYWYQQILGQGPKLLIQFQNNGVVDDSQLPKDRFSAERLKGVDSTLKIQPAKLEDSAVYLCASTSIEGARYEQYFGPGTRLTVT.

CDR3 sequence: CASSAIATNEKLFF. The DNA for the CDR3 is TGTGCCAGCAGCGCAATCGCAACTAATGAAAAACTGTTTTTT. This chain links TRBV11-2 with TRBJ1-4; D remains unclear. V lost 5 bases to trimming and J lost 0 bases, with 7 bases between them. The CDR3 contains 14 residues. Germline-derived CDR1 and CDR2 are SGHAT and FQNNGV.

Worth noting for this clone: Different DNA sequences within this sample yield the same CDR3. The V gene is TRBV10-3, the J gene TRBJ2-3; TRBD2 agrees at 9 bases. The CDR3 extends over 15 amino acids. Germline CDR1 is ENHRY and CDR2 is SYGVKD. V was pared by 4 bases and J by 1 base, with 3 bases of the junction left unmatched. CDR3 amino acids: CAISAQREGTDTQYF. DNA of the CDR3: TGTGCCATCAGTGCCCAGCGGGAGGGCACAGATACGCAGTATTTT.

This clone has a handful of counts. Other DNA sequences within the sample encode an identical CDR3. The rearrangement uses TRBV5-1 and TRBJ2-7; 7 bases match TRBD1. CDR1 is SGHRS and CDR2 is YFSETQ in the germline V gene. The junction had 2 bases not matched to a gene; V was cut back by 0 bases and J by 2 bases. This CDR3 comprises 14 residues. This CDR3 is CASSLGQGPYEQYF. Written as DNA, the CDR3 is TGCGCCAGCAGCTTGGGACAGGGCCCCTACGAGCAGTACTTC.

This clone was detected a few times. The chain is built from TRBV11-3 and TRBJ1-1; D not resolved. V gave up 5 bases and J gave up 1 base, with 5 bases separating them. The CDR3 has 12 residues. CDR1 and CDR2 (germline): SGHNT, YENEEA. CDR3 sequence reads: CASSRGNTEAFF. In DNA, the CDR3 is TGTGCCAGCAGCCGGGGGAACACTGAAGCTTTCTTT.

This clone was picked up a small number of times. This chain links TRBV19 with TRBJ2-3; 7 bases agree with TRBD1. This CDR3 region has 15 residues. Germline lookup yields CDR1 LNHDA and CDR2 SQIVND (reference sequence). Losses at the gene ends were 7 bases for V and 2 bases for J; bases not matched to a gene: 9. The DNA for the CDR3 is TGTGCCAGTAAAAATGGACAGGACTTCACAGATACGCAGTATTTT. Translated, it gives CASKNGQDFTDTQYF. The full variable domain, rest sourced from reference TRBV19 and TRBJ2-3, is DGGITQSPKYLFRKEGQNVTLSCEQNLNHDAMYWYRQDPGQGLRLIYYSQIVNDFQKGDIAEGYSVSREKKESFPLTVTSAQKNPTAFYLCASKNGQDFTDTQYFGPGTRLTVL.

This clone has a handful of counts. The chain joins TRBV5-1 to TRBJ1-2; possible D gene TRBD1, 5 bases. The CDR3 contains 13 residues. Germline CDR1 is SGHRS and CDR2 is YFSETQ. V lost 4 bases, J lost 2 bases, and 9 bases lay in between. The CDR3 DNA reads TGCGCCAGCAGCGCCGACAGCAACTATGGCTACACCTTC. Its translation: CASSADSNYGYTF.

The chain couples TRBV18 to TRBJ2-1; D is uncertain. CDR3 length: 13 amino acids. V gave up 6 bases and J gave up 0 bases, with 6 bases separating them. CDR1 KGHSH and CDR2 LQKENI come from the germline V gene. The CDR3 sequence is CASSQSSYNEQFF. CDR3 nucleotide sequence: TGTGCCAGCTCGCAAAGCTCCTACAATGAGCAGTTCTTC.

This clone was observed a few times. The chain is built from TRBV6-6 and TRBJ1-6; 7 bases are a match to TRBD1. CDR3 length equals 14 residues. Looked up from germline, CDR1 is MNHNY and CDR2 is SVGAGI (reference sequence). The J segment lost 7 bases and the V segment lost 6 bases, leaving 6 bases of the junction unmatched. The CDR3 here is CASSKGQFNSPLHF. In DNA form, the CDR3 reads TGTGCCAGCAGCAAGGGACAGTTCAATTCACCCCTCCACTTT.